The 14 T cell receptor beta chains reported below all come from one sample, sequenced in a study of shared clonotypes between healthy human individuals. The method was immunoSEQ multiplex PCR; TCRdb's version includes in-frame clones alone and lacks a portion of them. The data hold around 1.6 million clones, with approximately 98% observed a single time. Sequencing was performed on naive CD4+ T cells sorted from blood. Sample subset: CD45RA+ positively selected. The receptors stem from a man aged 30-40 years in good health.

A single count supports this clone. The chain joins TRBV5-3 to TRBJ2-2; D may be TRBD1 (6 bases). TRBV5-3 is an ORF for which the function is uncertain. Trimming removed 6 bases at V and 0 bases at J, with 18 bases between. This CDR3 is built from 17 residues. CDR3 loop: CARTPRIGQTNTGELFF. The CDR3 DNA reads TGTGCCAGAACTCCCCGGATCGGACAGACGAACACCGGGGAGCTGTTTTTT.

The chain recombines TRBV30 with TRBJ2-1; 8 bases match TRBD2. CDR3 length equals 15 residues. The V gene end was trimmed by 2 bases and the J gene end by 4 bases; junction bases not matched to a gene: 7. Germline V CDR1 and CDR2: GTSNPN, SVGIG (reference sequence). The CDR3 coding sequence is TGTGCCTGGAGTAGGTCGAGCGGGAGTTACAATGAGCAGTTCTTC. Protein: CAWSRSSGSYNEQFF.

This chain uses TRBV5-1 with TRBJ2-7; 12 nucleotides agree with TRBD2. This CDR3 has 17 residues. Germline assignment: CDR1 SGHRS and CDR2 YFSETQ. The trim removed 3 bases at V and 2 bases at J, leaving 9 bases unmatched. The CDR3 loop is CASSYGLAGGPAYEQYF. Written as DNA, the CDR3 is TGCGCCAGCAGCTACGGGCTAGCGGGAGGGCCCGCCTACGAGCAGTACTTC. Supplemented by reference TRBV5-1 and TRBJ2-7, the full variable domain reads KAGVTQTPRYLIKTRGQQVTLSCSPISGHRSVSWYQQTPGQGLQFLFEYFSETQRNKGNFPGRFSGRQFSNSRSEMNVSTLELGDSALYLCASSYGLAGGPAYEQYFGPGTRLTVT.

The J gene is TRBJ2-7, the V gene TRBV7-6, with 10 bases lining up with TRBD1. With 3 bases clipped from V and 3 bases from J, the junction kept 2 bases outside the gene matches. This CDR3 is built from 14 residues. CDR1 is SGHVS, CDR2 FNYEAQ, per germline. CDR3 in amino acids: CASSLTGGIYEQYF. CDR3 sequence (DNA): TGTGCCAGCAGCTTGACAGGGGGCATCTACGAGCAGTACTTC.

With respect to this clone: Other DNA sequences in this specimen translate into the identical CDR3. The J gene is TRBJ1-5, the V gene TRBV28; no clear D gene. Trimming took off 7 bases at V and 0 bases at J, with 4 bases between the two ends. Germline CDR1 and CDR2: MDHEN and SYDVKM. There are 12 residues in the CDR3. The CDR3 spells CASTYSNQPQHF. In nucleotides, the CDR3 is TGTGCCAGCACCTATAGCAATCAGCCCCAGCATTTT.

This chain joins TRBV19 and TRBJ2-1; TRBD2 aligns across 10 bases. J was trimmed by 2 bases and V by 7 bases; bases with no gene match: 5. Germline V gives CDR1 LNHDA, CDR2 SQIVND (reference sequence). CDR3 length equals 15 residues. In DNA, the CDR3 is TGTGCCAGTACCTCCGGGACTAGCGCCTACAATGAGCAGTTCTTC. Translation gives CASTSGTSAYNEQFF.

CDR3 protein: CASSFLSEKLFF. The CDR3 nucleotides read TGTGCCAGCAGCTTTCTGAGTGAAAAACTGTTTTTT. The rearrangement links TRBV5-8 to TRBJ1-4; D is uncertain. Germline assignment: CDR1 SGHTS and CDR2 YDEGEE. This CDR3 contains 12 residues. V dropped 2 bases and J dropped 7 bases, with 6 bases sitting between them.

The J gene is TRBJ2-7, the V gene TRBV28, with TRBD2 as a possible D gene (6 bases). The CDR3 is made up of 15 amino acids. CDR1 is MDHEN, CDR2 SYDVKM, per germline. Trimming removed 6 bases from V and 4 bases from J, with 19 bases in between. The DNA for the CDR3 is TGTGCCAGCAGCCAATTCGGGAGTATTGGGTACGAGCAGTACTTC. Translation gives CASSQFGSIGYEQYF.

The chain is built from TRBV5-5 and TRBJ2-1; 8 nucleotides align to TRBD2. The ends lost 4 bases at V and 0 bases at J; junction bases unmatched: 9. CDR1 and CDR2 from the germline V gene are SGHKS and YYEKEE (reference sequence). The CDR3 length is 17 residues. The CDR3 spells CASSTPSGSLSYNEQFF. The CDR3 DNA follows: TGTGCCAGCAGCACCCCTAGCGGGTCCCTCTCCTACAATGAGCAGTTCTTC.

The chain recombines TRBV5-4 with TRBJ1-2; TRBD1 matches 7 bases. After removal of 0 bases from V and 4 bases from J, the junction contained 18 bases not matched to a gene. The V gene's germline CDR1 is SGHNT and CDR2 YYREEE (reference sequence). The CDR3 extends over 19 amino acids. CDR3 sequence (DNA): TGTGCCAGCAGCTTGGGATTTCGGGACAGCGAAAAAGGGACCTATGGCTACACCTTC. Protein sequence: CASSLGFRDSEKGTYGYTF. Variable domain in full (rest from reference TRBV5-4 and TRBJ1-2): ETGVTQSPTHLIKTRGQQVTLRCSSQSGHNTVSWYQQALGQGPQFIFQYYREEENGRGNFPPRFSGLQFPNYSSELNVNALELDDSALYLCASSLGFRDSEKGTYGYTFGSGTRLTVV.

The genes are TRBV6-4 and TRBJ2-7, with D perhaps TRBD2 (7 bases). Germline assignment: CDR1 MRHNA and CDR2 SNTAGT. V shed 6 bases and J shed 3 bases, with 18 bases lying between them. The CDR3 loop spans 15 amino acids. CDR3 sequence: CASSELGGGIYEQYF. The CDR3 DNA follows: TGTGCCAGCAGCGAACTAGGGGGAGGGATCTACGAGCAGTACTTC.

The rearrangement uses TRBV19 and TRBJ1-5; a possible D gene is TRBD1 (5 bases). CDR3 length equals 14 residues. Germline V gene lookup returns CDR1 LNHDA and CDR2 SQIVND (reference sequence). Trimming pared 0 bases from V and 5 bases from J, leaving 8 bases between. CDR3 in amino acids: CASSIEPRDQPQHF. As DNA, the CDR3 is TGTGCCAGTAGTATAGAACCCAGGGATCAGCCCCAGCATTTT.

The chain couples TRBV18 to TRBJ2-5; D call uncertain. CDR3 length equals 12 residues. V was cut by 5 bases and J by 0 bases, with 4 bases left in between. The germline V gene has CDR1 KGHSH and CDR2 LQKENI. CDR3 protein: CASSSDQETQYF. The CDR3 nucleotides are TGTGCCAGCTCATCTGACCAAGAGACCCAGTACTTC.

The J gene is TRBJ2-1, the V gene TRBV7-9; 7 bases are a match to TRBD1. The V gene end was trimmed by 2 bases and the J gene end by 1 base; junction bases not matched to a gene: 8. CDR1 SEHNR and CDR2 FQNEAQ come from the germline V gene (reference sequence). The CDR3 length is 17 residues. The CDR3 sequence is CASSLSPGQRSYNEQFF. As DNA, the CDR3 is TGTGCCAGCAGCTTAAGCCCGGGACAGCGTTCCTACAATGAGCAGTTCTTC.